These T cell receptor beta chains were read from a single sample in a study of blood T cell repertoires in COVID-19. TCRdb's copy holds only in-frame clones and misses some; the assay was immunoSEQ multiplex PCR. The sample lists about 120,000 clones; more than 75% were seen once. Sequencing was performed on peripheral blood. The receptors shown here come from a woman in her forties or fifties with acute or convalescent COVID-19. Both conserved end residues are part of each CDR3. The D gene is left open where the match is weak. Size values are once, few and many counts, or a class for expanded clones, and some rows have none.

j_call	d_call	v_call	clone_size	cdr3_nt	cdr3_aa
TRBJ1-2	.	TRBV29-1	.	TGCAGCGCTGTACAGGGTCGCTATGGCTACACCTTC	CSAVQGRYGYTF
TRBJ2-2	.	TRBV29-1	.	TGCAGCGTCGAACCATCCACCGGGGAGCTGTTTTTT	CSVEPSTGELFF
TRBJ2-7	TRBD1	TRBV11-2	.	TGTGCCAGCAGCCCGGGGGACAGGGGGCCCTACGAGCAGTACTTC	CASSPGDRGPYEQYF
TRBJ1-1	.	TRBV11-1	.	TGTGCCAGCAGCTCACAGGGACCGAACACTGAAGCTTTCTTT	CASSSQGPNTEAFF
TRBJ1-1	.	TRBV18	.	TGTGCCAGCTCACCAGAGGCTGGGTCCACTGAAGCTTTCTTT	CASSPEAGSTEAFF
TRBJ2-1	TRBD1	TRBV5-1	.	TGCGCCAGCAGCTTCGGGACAGGGTTCCATGAGCAGTTCTTC	CASSFGTGFHEQFF
TRBJ1-1	.	TRBV28	.	TGTGCCAGCAGTGTAGGGGGACCGGGGAACACTGAAGCTTTCTTT	CASSVGGPGNTEAFF
TRBJ2-1	TRBD2	TRBV25-1	.	TGTGCCAGCGGGGACAGTCTAGCGGGAGTCGGCGAGCAGTTCTTC	CASGDSLAGVGEQFF
TRBJ1-1	TRBD1	TRBV19	few	TGTGCCAGTAGTACTCGGACAGGGGTGAACACTGAAGCTTTCTTT	CASSTRTGVNTEAFF
TRBJ2-7	.	TRBV28	.	TGTGCCAGCAGTTCCCGTGGGCCACGGCTGGACGAGCAGTACTTC	CASSSRGPRLDEQYF
TRBJ1-4	.	TRBV7-2	.	TGTGCCAGCAGCTTGGACGGGATTAATGAAAAACTGTTTTTT	CASSLDGINEKLFF
TRBJ1-1	.	TRBV7-8	.	TGTGCCAGCAGCTTACCTCGCGTATTGAACACTGAAGCTTTCTTT	CASSLPRVLNTEAFF
TRBJ1-1	TRBD1	TRBV7-2	few	TGTGCCAGCAGCTTAGTCCTGAGACAGGGGACTGAAGCTTTCTTT	CASSLVLRQGTEAFF
TRBJ1-6	.	TRBV19	.	TGTGCCAGTAGTATAGCCGAAGGGAGCAATTCACCCCTCCACTTT	CASSIAEGSNSPLHF
TRBJ2-7	.	TRBV4-1	.	TGCGCCAGCAGCCAAGCTTTATCACGGGGCTACGAGCAGTACTTC	CASSQALSRGYEQYF
TRBJ1-5	.	TRBV27	.	TGTGCCAGCAGTTTATCGAGCAGGGGTAGCAATCAGCCCCAGCATTTT	CASSLSSRGSNQPQHF
TRBJ1-1	.	TRBV19	few	TGTGCCAGTAGTATTTGGGGTCGGGGGAACACTGAAGCTTTCTTT	CASSIWGRGNTEAFF
TRBJ2-3	TRBD2	TRBV10-2	.	TGCGCCAGCAGCTTTAGCGGGAGGGCCATGGATACGCAGTATTTT	CASSFSGRAMDTQYF
TRBJ2-7	TRBD2	TRBV3-1/TRBV3-2	.	TGTGCCAGCAGCCCGACTAGCGGGAGATTAAACGAGCAGTACTTC	CASSPTSGRLNEQYF
TRBJ2-5	TRBD2	TRBV14	.	TGTGCCAGCAGCCAATCCCTAGCGGGAGGGGGAGAGACCCAGTACTTC	CASSQSLAGGGETQYF
TRBJ2-7	TRBD1	TRBV6-5	.	TGTGCCAGTTCCGGGACAGGTTACTACGAGCAGTACTTC	CASSGTGYYEQYF
TRBJ1-4	.	TRBV7-8	.	TGTGCCAGCAGCTTAGTCTGGGGGGGGAATGAAAAACTGTTTTTT	CASSLVWGGNEKLFF
TRBJ2-3	.	TRBV7-9	.	TGTGCCAGCGGCTCCCTGGTGGAGGGAGTTCTGGATACGCAGTATTTT	CASGSLVEGVLDTQYF
TRBJ2-1	TRBD2	TRBV7-2	.	TGTGCCAGCAGCTTAGTTGTTAGCGGGAGCTCCTACAATGAGCAGTTCTTC	CASSLVVSGSSYNEQFF
TRBJ1-2	.	TRBV19	.	TGTGCCAGTAGTAGACAGGCCCCCTATGGCTACACCTTC	CASSRQAPYGYTF
TRBJ1-2	.	TRBV5-1	.	TGCGCCAGCAGCCCAGGACGGGGGGGGCTTAACTATGGCTACACCTTC	CASSPGRGGLNYGYTF
TRBJ2-7	.	TRBV20-1	.	TGCAGTGCTCCGGGATTATACGAGCAGTACTTC	CSAPGLYEQYF
TRBJ1-5	.	TRBV30	.	TGTGCCTGGAGTAGGGGTAGCAATCAGCCCCAGCATTTT	CAWSRGSNQPQHF
TRBJ2-7	TRBD1	TRBV5-5	.	TGTGCCAGCAGCGACAGGGCCTACGAGCAGTACTTC	CASSDRAYEQYF
TRBJ2-7	TRBD2	TRBV14	.	TGTGCCAGCAGCCAAGCTGGAGCGGGAGGGTACGAGCAGTACTTC	CASSQAGAGGYEQYF
TRBJ2-7	TRBD2	TRBV11-2	.	TGTGCCAGCAGCCAAAGGAGGACTAGCGGGTACGAGCAGTACTTC	CASSQRRTSGYEQYF